Listed below are T cell receptor beta chains from one sample, sequenced in a study of CD8+ T cells in alopecia areata. Assay: immunoSEQ multiplex PCR; the TCRdb copy retains only in-frame clones and omits some. The sample lists about 150,000 clones; around two thirds were seen once. The sequenced material came from CD8+ T cells sorted from blood. The receptors originated from a human donor in good health. Each CDR3 is given with its conserved first and last residue. A D gene is named only where the DNA matches it firmly. The listing skips clone size in some rows; elsewhere it reads once, few, many or a size class.

>TRBJ1-2|TRBV6-4|-|TRBD1
CASTTGGYGYTF
TGTGCCAGCACGACAGGGGGCTATGGCTACACCTTC
>TRBJ1-2|TRBV29-1|-|-
CSVGREITGGYTF
TGCAGCGTTGGGAGGGAGATAACGGGAGGCTACACCTTC
>TRBJ2-1|TRBV2|-|-
CASSLARVPNPNEQFF
TGTGCCAGCAGCCTCGCAAGAGTCCCCAATCCGAATGAGCAGTTCTTC
>TRBJ1-1|TRBV7-9|few|-
CASSLHTSEAFF
TGTGCCAGCAGCTTACACACCAGTGAAGCTTTCTTT
>TRBJ1-2|TRBV29-1|-|-
CSVAQASGYTF
TGCAGCGTTGCACAGGCTAGCGGCTACACCTTC
>TRBJ2-6|TRBV28|few|-
CASSFLGSSGANVLTF
TGTGCCAGCAGTTTTCTGGGGTCCTCTGGGGCCAACGTCCTGACTTTC
>TRBJ1-5|TRBV30|-|-
CAWIIGQPGPQHF
TGTGCCTGGATAATTGGACAGCCAGGGCCCCAGCATTTT
>TRBJ2-1|TRBV28|few|TRBD1
CASSMTGAGEQFF
TGTGCCAGCAGTATGACAGGGGCCGGTGAGCAGTTCTTC
>TRBJ1-1|TRBV9|-|-
CASSVEGGSMNTEAFF
TGTGCCAGCAGCGTGGAGGGTGGGAGTATGAACACTGAAGCTTTCTTT
>TRBJ2-7|TRBV6-5|-|-
CASSYGSEQYF
TGTGCCAGCAGTTACGGAAGCGAGCAGTACTTC
>TRBJ1-1|TRBV11-2|-|TRBD1
CASSLDWTGDAGAFF
TGTGCCAGCAGCTTAGATTGGACAGGGGATGCCGGGGCTTTCTTT
>TRBJ2-1|TRBV28|-|-
CASSPGSNEQFF
TGTGCCAGCAGTCCGGGAAGCAATGAGCAGTTCTTC
>TRBJ2-7|TRBV7-8|-|-
CASSPRDGPYEQYF
TGTGCCAGCAGCCCGCGGGACGGTCCCTACGAGCAGTACTTC
>TRBJ1-2|TRBV15|-|-
CATSRDSAGWYGYTF
TGTGCCACCAGCAGAGACTCCGCGGGGTGGTATGGCTACACCTTC
>TRBJ1-1|TRBV2|many|TRBD1
CASSLPGQGEAFF
TGTGCCAGCAGCCTTCCGGGACAGGGTGAAGCTTTCTTT
>TRBJ2-1|TRBV5-6|-|-
CASSWMVGGQFF
TGTGCCAGCAGCTGGATGGTCGGGGGGCAGTTCTTC
>TRBJ2-7|TRBV6-5|-|TRBD1
CASRTGTGGDEQYF
TGTGCCAGCAGAACCGGGACAGGGGGAGACGAGCAGTACTTC
>TRBJ2-7|TRBV7-9|-|TRBD2
CASSSGIAGAYEQYF
TGTGCCAGCAGCTCCGGGATAGCGGGAGCCTACGAGCAGTACTTC
>TRBJ1-1|TRBV7-9|-|TRBD1
CASGQGGTEAFF
TGTGCCAGCGGACAGGGGGGGACTGAAGCTTTCTTT
>TRBJ2-1|TRBV29-1|few|-
CSVTATNYNEQFF
TGCAGCGTTACGGCCACAAACTACAATGAGCAGTTCTTC
>TRBJ1-2|TRBV2|-|-
CASKVTRDASYGYTF
TGTGCCAGCAAAGTTACCCGGGACGCTTCTTATGGCTACACCTTC
>TRBJ2-1|TRBV12-5|-|-
CASGLGTTGGHNEQFF
TGTGCTAGTGGTTTGGGCACAACCGGGGGCCACAATGAGCAGTTCTTC
>TRBJ2-5|TRBV6-5|once|TRBD2
CASSYERTSRLETQYF
TGTGCCAGCAGTTATGAGAGGACTAGCCGACTAGAGACCCAGTACTTC
>TRBJ2-1|TRBV27|-|TRBD1
CASSGTGGREQFF
TGTGCCAGTTCCGGGACAGGGGGTCGTGAGCAGTTCTTC
>TRBJ2-7|TRBV9|few|-
CASSVEVVGGEQYF
TGTGCCAGCAGCGTTGAGGTTGTGGGCGGCGAGCAGTACTTC
>TRBJ2-3|TRBV15|few|-
CATSSLHNTQYF
TGTGCCACCAGCAGCCTTCATAATACGCAGTATTTT
>TRBJ2-1|TRBV30|-|-
CAWNDYSGNEQFF
TGTGCCTGGAACGACTATAGCGGAAATGAGCAGTTCTTC
>TRBJ2-5|TRBV9|-|-
CASSVEGDQETQYF
TGTGCCAGCAGCGTAGAGGGGGATCAAGAGACCCAGTACTTC
>TRBJ2-7|TRBV2|few|TRBD1
CASRREDRDEQYF
TGTGCCAGCAGGAGGGAGGACAGGGACGAGCAGTACTTC
>TRBJ2-6|TRBV7-9|-|TRBD1
CAIGQGISGANVLTF
TGTGCCATCGGACAGGGAATCTCTGGGGCCAACGTCCTGACTTTC
>TRBJ1-2|TRBV15|-|TRBD1
CATWTGGSYGYTF
TGTGCCACTTGGACAGGGGGCTCCTATGGCTACACCTTC
>TRBJ2-7|TRBV27|-|-
CASSGGGEQYF
TGTGCCAGCAGTGGAGGGGGCGAGCAGTACTTC
>TRBJ2-5|TRBV5-4|-|-
CASSFGQLETQYF
TGTGCCAGCAGCTTTGGACAGCTAGAGACCCAGTACTTC
>TRBJ1-1|TRBV7-8|-|-
CASSLRAGANTEAFF
TGTGCCAGCAGCCTCAGAGCGGGGGCAAACACTGAAGCTTTCTTT
>TRBJ1-1|TRBV6-5|-|-
CASSYGRTVTNTEAFF
TGTGCCAGCAGTTACGGAAGGACAGTTACCAACACTGAAGCTTTCTTT
>TRBJ2-7|TRBV11-2|-|-
CASSLDQPADEQYF
TGTGCCAGCAGCTTAGATCAGCCCGCCGACGAGCAGTACTTC
>TRBJ2-3|TRBV15|few|-
CATSNPGESTQYF
TGTGCCACCAGCAACCCCGGGGAGTCAACGCAGTATTTT
>TRBJ2-7|TRBV2|-|TRBD1
CASRTPDRAGYEQYF
TGTGCCAGCAGGACTCCAGACAGGGCGGGCTACGAGCAGTACTTC
>TRBJ1-2|TRBV19|few|TRBD1
CASSVGGTGAYGYTF
TGTGCCAGTAGCGTCGGAGGGACAGGGGCGTATGGCTACACCTTC
>TRBJ2-1|TRBV14|-|-
CASSQDSAHYNEQFF
TGTGCCAGCAGCCAAGATTCAGCCCACTACAATGAGCAGTTCTTC
>TRBJ2-2|TRBV6-6|medium-sized|-
CVTEELNTGELFF
TGTGTCACCGAGGAGTTGAACACCGGGGAGCTGTTTTTT
>TRBJ2-1|TRBV9|few|TRBD2
CASGREGSYNEQFF
TGTGCCAGCGGGCGGGAGGGCTCCTACAATGAGCAGTTCTTC
>TRBJ2-7|TRBV6-1|few|-
CASTDQGYEQYF
TGTGCCAGCACCGACCAGGGCTACGAGCAGTACTTC
>TRBJ1-1|TRBV13|-|-
CASSETGLVTEAFF
TGTGCCAGCAGCGAGACAGGTCTGGTCACTGAAGCTTTCTTT
>TRBJ2-5|TRBV12-5|-|-
CASGLGTQETQYF
TGTGCTAGTGGTTTGGGGACCCAAGAGACCCAGTACTTC
>TRBJ2-3|TRBV5-4|-|-
CASSLKSPGHLQRHTQYF
TGTGCCAGCAGCTTAAAATCTCCGGGACACCTACAACGGCATACGCAGTATTTT
>TRBJ2-7|TRBV29-1|-|TRBD1
CSAGQGAHEQYF
TGCAGCGCTGGACAGGGGGCCCACGAGCAGTACTTC
>TRBJ2-2|TRBV9|few|-
CASSVVGRWAGELFF
TGTGCCAGCAGCGTAGTCGGTCGATGGGCCGGGGAGCTGTTTTTT
>TRBJ2-7|TRBV28|-|-
CASSKDSYEQYF
TGTGCCAGCAGTAAGGACAGCTACGAGCAGTACTTC
>TRBJ2-5|TRBV28|-|-
CASSLSAGTFPYQETQYF
TGTGCCAGCAGCCTCTCAGCTGGGACTTTTCCGTACCAAGAGACCCAGTACTTC
>TRBJ2-7|TRBV27|few|TRBD1
CASSYRGQGYEQYF
TGTGCCAGCAGTTACCGGGGACAGGGCTACGAGCAGTACTTC
>TRBJ2-7|TRBV5-1|-|-
CASSLYSEYEQYF
TGCGCCAGCAGCTTGTATTCCGAATACGAGCAGTACTTC
>TRBJ2-4|TRBV29-1|-|-
CSVAENIQYF
TGCAGCGTAGCAGAAAACATTCAGTACTTC
>TRBJ2-2|TRBV30|-|-
CAWRSDLAGELFF
TGTGCCTGGCGCTCGGACCTCGCCGGGGAGCTGTTTTTT
>TRBJ2-1|TRBV29-1|few|-
CSVGTGASLSYNEQFF
TGCAGCGTTGGTACGGGAGCTAGCCTCTCCTACAATGAGCAGTTCTTC